These T cell receptor beta chains were read from a single sample in a study of T cell clonotyping in hematopoietic cell transplantation. Using immunoSEQ multiplex PCR, the repertoire was profiled, and TCRdb retains in-frame clones only, with some absent. The repertoire holds 10,000 to 15,000 clones, with 40% to 60% as singletons. The material sequenced was peripheral blood mononuclear cells. Receptors were obtained from a man in his forties or fifties in good health. Some clones in this sample may be carry-over from other donors' samples. Both conserved end residues are part of each CDR3. D genes are given only for firm matches. The listing skips clone size in some rows; elsewhere it reads once, few, many or a size class.

j_call d_call clone_size v_call cdr3_length cdr3_aa
TRBJ2-7 . . TRBV4-1 13 CASSRSREYEQYF
TRBJ2-7 . . TRBV10-3 15 CAISESRTTLYEQYF
TRBJ1-6 TRBD1 few TRBV6-1 13 CASSRTGEVTLHF
TRBJ2-3 . . TRBV7-6 12 CASSLSTDTQYF
TRBJ1-2 TRBD1 few TRBV5-4 15 CASSDPSGGAYGYTF
TRBJ1-3 . . TRBV30 15 CAWSDRRREQGTIYF
TRBJ2-3 . once TRBV4-2 15 CASSPGAEITDTQYF
TRBJ1-5 . few TRBV7-2 12 CASSLATMPQHF
TRBJ1-5 . . TRBV30 12 CACRQGNQPQHF
TRBJ1-5 . . TRBV4-2 13 CASQQGRGGTQHF
TRBJ2-7 . . TRBV7-2 13 CASSPGGPAEQYF
TRBJ2-1 . . TRBV30 13 CAWGMTSYNEQFF
TRBJ2-5 . few TRBV5-4 14 CASSLGQVKETQYF
TRBJ2-5 . few TRBV30 12 CAWSVLVGPAYF
TRBJ2-3 . . TRBV10-1 13 CASSALGTDTQYF
TRBJ2-1 TRBD2 . TRBV2 17 CASSAPTSGSSRNEQFF
TRBJ2-3 . few TRBV9 14 CASSKGLTTDTQYF
TRBJ1-2 . . TRBV27 12 CASSPQGLGYTF
TRBJ1-5 . few TRBV6-5 12 CASSTPNQPQHF
TRBJ1-1 . medium-sized TRBV11-1 12 CARGWGNTEAFF
TRBJ1-4 TRBD1 once TRBV30 12 CAGDREDEKLFF
TRBJ1-2 TRBD1 . TRBV27 16 CASSWSGTGWANGYTF
TRBJ2-3 TRBD2 . TRBV7-2 15 CASSSGGRATDTQYF
TRBJ2-7 . few TRBV25-1 11 CASSESYEQYF
TRBJ2-1 TRBD1 . TRBV5-1 15 CASSISGTGHNEQFF
TRBJ2-5 . . TRBV30 15 CAWRGAQIFTGTQYF
TRBJ2-7 . . TRBV29-1 13 CSAAGGDSYEQYF
TRBJ2-6 TRBD1 few TRBV7-9 15 CARGDRDSGANVLTF
TRBJ2-3 TRBD2 . TRBV29-1 13 CSGSGTITDTQYF
TRBJ2-7 . . TRBV11-2 15 CASSGKGQPGDEQYF
TRBJ2-7 TRBD1 few TRBV27 17 CASSLTPPGQGANEQYF
TRBJ2-5 . . TRBV7-2 15 CASSPDGVGYETQYF
TRBJ2-7 TRBD2 . TRBV6-5 14 CASSGLAGKYEQYF
TRBJ2-1 TRBD2 . TRBV6-4 15 CASSEDGGRYNEQFF
TRBJ2-1 . few TRBV9 14 CASSVESQNIEQFF
TRBJ2-7 TRBD1 few TRBV30 14 CAWSPGTGIYEQYF
TRBJ1-1 . few TRBV29-1 13 CSAAHTENTEAFF
TRBJ2-7 . . TRBV30 14 CAWSVGQGTYEQYF
TRBJ2-5 . medium-sized TRBV6-4 15 CASSTGMGDQETQYF
TRBJ2-3 TRBD2 . TRBV5-1 18 CASSSGLAGARRTDTQYF
TRBJ1-5 TRBD1 . TRBV6-5 14 CTSRGGWGNQPQHF
TRBJ1-1 . . TRBV30 10 CAWSFTEAFF
TRBJ1-5 . . TRBV4-2 15 CASSQDRGGRWTQHF
TRBJ1-2 . . TRBV10-3 12 CAILDTNYGYTF
TRBJ2-7 TRBD1 . TRBV19 15 CASSVTGGAFSEQYF
TRBJ1-1 . . TRBV28 11 CASISNTEAFF